Listed below are T cell receptor beta chains from one sample, sequenced in a study of blood T cells in healthy people across ages. MiXCR, applied by TCRdb to the 5' RACE reads, yields one record per CDR3 protein. The sample holds 800,000 or so distinct CDR3 sequences; more than 20% are singletons and the top ten take under 4.5%. These data were also reused for a study on T cells of mothers and their children.

What was sequenced was blood. The source of these receptors is a boy aged 10-17 years in good health. Each CDR3 is given with its conserved first and last residue. The order of the fields is CDR3 protein, CDR3 DNA, V gene, J gene, D gene, clone size. The D gene is left open where the match is weak. Clone size is stated in some rows and not others, as once, few, many or a class when expanded.

CDR3aa: CSASFRGRAFYEQYF
CDR3nt: TGCAGTGCTTCGTTCCGCGGGAGGGCCTTTTACGAGCAGTACTTC
v_gene: TRBV20-1
j_gene: TRBJ2-7
d_gene: TRBD2
abundance: -

CDR3aa: CASSRLAGPALRQYF
CDR3nt: TGTGCCAGCAGTCGTCTAGCGGGTCCTGCCCTCCGGCAGTACTTC
v_gene: TRBV12-3/TRBV12-4
j_gene: TRBJ2-7
d_gene: TRBD2
abundance: -

CDR3aa: CASSFSSGGPDTQYF
CDR3nt: TGCGCCAGCAGCTTTTCTAGCGGGGGGCCAGATACGCAGTATTTT
v_gene: TRBV5-1
j_gene: TRBJ2-3
d_gene: TRBD2
abundance: once

CDR3aa: CASSSGLASGEQYF
CDR3nt: TGTGCCAGCAGCTCCGGACTAGCATCGGGCGAGCAGTACTTC
v_gene: TRBV5-4
j_gene: TRBJ2-7
d_gene: TRBD2
abundance: -

CDR3aa: CASSQELAGAQETQYF
CDR3nt: TGTGCCAGCAGCCAAGAACTAGCGGGGGCCCAAGAGACCCAGTACTTC
v_gene: TRBV14
j_gene: TRBJ2-5
d_gene: TRBD2
abundance: few

CDR3aa: CASSPLAGGQDTQYF
CDR3nt: TGTGCCAGCAGTCCACTAGCGGGAGGCCAAGATACGCAGTATTTT
v_gene: TRBV12-3/TRBV12-4
j_gene: TRBJ2-3
d_gene: TRBD2
abundance: -

CDR3aa: CASSPAISYEQYF
CDR3nt: TGTGCCAGCAGCCCAGCGATATCGTACGAGCAGTACTTC
v_gene: TRBV5-6
j_gene: TRBJ2-7
d_gene: -
abundance: -

CDR3aa: CASSQEIALFYEQYF
CDR3nt: TGTGCCAGCAGCCAAGAGATAGCCCTATTCTACGAGCAGTACTTC
v_gene: TRBV14
j_gene: TRBJ2-7
d_gene: -
abundance: -

CDR3aa: CASSLWSGSNTGELFF
CDR3nt: TGTGCCAGCAGTTTATGGAGCGGATCGAACACCGGGGAGCTGTTTTTT
v_gene: TRBV27
j_gene: TRBJ2-2
d_gene: -
abundance: -

CDR3aa: CASSQDLGTPTNTGELFF
CDR3nt: TGCGCCAGCAGCCAAGATCTCGGGACACCTACGAACACCGGGGAGCTGTTTTTT
v_gene: TRBV4-3
j_gene: TRBJ2-2
d_gene: -
abundance: -

CDR3aa: CASSLARDGSYEQYF
CDR3nt: TGCGCCAGCAGCTTGGCCCGGGACGGTTCCTACGAGCAGTACTTC
v_gene: TRBV5-1
j_gene: TRBJ2-7
d_gene: -
abundance: -

CDR3aa: CASSVPRRLSTEAFF
CDR3nt: TGTGCCAGCAGCGTTCCCCGACGACTGAGCACTGAAGCTTTCTTT
v_gene: TRBV7-9
j_gene: TRBJ1-1
d_gene: -
abundance: -

CDR3aa: CASSFIGGESGELFF
CDR3nt: TGTGCCAGCAGTTTTATAGGGGGCGAATCCGGGGAGCTGTTTTTT
v_gene: TRBV12-3/TRBV12-4
j_gene: TRBJ2-2
d_gene: TRBD1
abundance: -

CDR3aa: CASSSRPAGGPAGANVLTF
CDR3nt: TGTGCCAGCAGTTCGCGCCCAGCGGGGGGGCCGGCCGGGGCCAACGTCCTGACTTTC
v_gene: TRBV7-8
j_gene: TRBJ2-6
d_gene: TRBD2
abundance: -

CDR3aa: CASSWTGKQYF
CDR3nt: TGTGCCAGCAGTTGGACAGGGAAGCAGTACTTC
v_gene: TRBV28
j_gene: TRBJ2-7
d_gene: TRBD1
abundance: -

CDR3aa: CASRQDRGAYNEQFF
CDR3nt: TGTGCCAGCAGACAGGACAGGGGAGCCTACAATGAGCAGTTCTTC
v_gene: TRBV6-2/TRBV6-3
j_gene: TRBJ2-1
d_gene: TRBD1
abundance: -

CDR3aa: CASSVTQGNRYNEQFF
CDR3nt: TGTGCCAGCAGCGTCACTCAGGGGAATCGCTACAATGAGCAGTTCTTC
v_gene: TRBV11-2
j_gene: TRBJ2-1
d_gene: -
abundance: few

CDR3aa: CASSFRTSSYNEQFF
CDR3nt: TGTGCCAGCAGTTTCCGGACCAGCTCCTACAATGAGCAGTTCTTC
v_gene: TRBV12-3/TRBV12-4
j_gene: TRBJ2-1
d_gene: -
abundance: few

CDR3aa: CASSESGGFSYEQYF
CDR3nt: TGTGCCAGCAGTGAAAGCGGGGGGTTCTCCTACGAGCAGTACTTC
v_gene: TRBV12-3/TRBV12-4
j_gene: TRBJ2-7
d_gene: TRBD2
abundance: -

CDR3aa: CAIRSGPTYEQYF
CDR3nt: TGCGCCATTCGTAGCGGGCCTACCTACGAGCAGTACTTC
v_gene: TRBV10-2
j_gene: TRBJ2-7
d_gene: TRBD2
abundance: -

CDR3aa: CASSEFVATDTQYF
CDR3nt: TGTGCCAGCAGTGAATTCGTCGCGACAGATACGCAGTATTTT
v_gene: TRBV2
j_gene: TRBJ2-3
d_gene: -
abundance: -

CDR3aa: CASTSPGGGGVGFF
CDR3nt: TGTGCCAGCACCTCACCGGGTGGCGGCGGAGTCGGGTTCTTC
v_gene: TRBV12-3/TRBV12-4
j_gene: TRBJ2-5
d_gene: -
abundance: -

CDR3aa: CASSATGGVYQETQYF
CDR3nt: TGTGCCAGCAGCGCGACAGGGGGAGTGTACCAAGAGACCCAGTACTTC
v_gene: TRBV9
j_gene: TRBJ2-5
d_gene: TRBD1
abundance: -

CDR3aa: CASSLRTSGTSTDTQYF
CDR3nt: TGTGCCAGCAGCCTCCGGACTAGCGGGACTAGCACAGATACGCAGTATTTT
v_gene: TRBV7-2
j_gene: TRBJ2-3
d_gene: TRBD2
abundance: few

CDR3aa: CAISEARGNTDTQYF
CDR3nt: TGTGCCATCAGTGAGGCCAGAGGAAACACAGATACGCAGTATTTT
v_gene: TRBV10-3
j_gene: TRBJ2-3
d_gene: -
abundance: -

CDR3aa: CASSYSTPPGVGEQYF
CDR3nt: TGTGCCAGCAGTTACTCGACTCCCCCGGGAGTGGGGGAGCAGTACTTC
v_gene: TRBV6-5
j_gene: TRBJ2-5
d_gene: -
abundance: -

CDR3aa: CASSYGLGTQYF
CDR3nt: TGTGCCAGCAGCTACGGACTGGGGACCCAGTACTTC
v_gene: TRBV7-2
j_gene: TRBJ2-5
d_gene: -
abundance: -

CDR3aa: CASRFTGGSDTQYF
CDR3nt: TGTGCCAGCAGGTTCACAGGGGGCTCAGATACGCAGTATTTT
v_gene: TRBV25-1
j_gene: TRBJ2-3
d_gene: TRBD1
abundance: few

CDR3aa: CSASRLAGSLKTQYF
CDR3nt: TGCAGTGCTTCCCGACTAGCGGGTTCATTGAAGACCCAGTACTTC
v_gene: TRBV20-1
j_gene: TRBJ2-5
d_gene: TRBD2
abundance: many

CDR3aa: CASSQAPQVRSTDTQYF
CDR3nt: TGCGCCAGCAGCCAAGCCCCCCAGGTCCGGAGCACAGATACGCAGTATTTT
v_gene: TRBV4-3
j_gene: TRBJ2-3
d_gene: -
abundance: -

CDR3aa: CASSYNPTAAYEQYF
CDR3nt: TGTGCCAGTAGTTATAACCCCACAGCCGCCTACGAGCAGTACTTC
v_gene: TRBV6-6
j_gene: TRBJ2-7
d_gene: -
abundance: -

CDR3aa: CSARQTGVYEQYF
CDR3nt: TGCAGTGCTAGACAGACAGGGGTCTACGAGCAGTACTTC
v_gene: TRBV20-1
j_gene: TRBJ2-7
d_gene: TRBD1
abundance: -

CDR3aa: CASSRRGSNQPQHF
CDR3nt: TGTGCCAGCAGCCGGCGGGGGAGCAATCAGCCCCAGCATTTT
v_gene: TRBV12-3/TRBV12-4
j_gene: TRBJ1-5
d_gene: -
abundance: few

CDR3aa: CASSLFSSSGGYGYTF
CDR3nt: TGTGCCAGCAGCTTGTTTTCTTCGTCAGGGGGCTATGGCTACACCTTC
v_gene: TRBV5-5
j_gene: TRBJ1-2
d_gene: TRBD1
abundance: -

CDR3aa: CASTRREVNTEAFF
CDR3nt: TGTGCCAGCACTCGCAGGGAGGTGAACACTGAAGCTTTCTTT
v_gene: TRBV2
j_gene: TRBJ1-1
d_gene: -
abundance: -

CDR3aa: CASSLGQGPPDGYTF
CDR3nt: TGTGCCAGCAGCTTAGGGCAGGGGCCTCCGGATGGCTACACCTTC
v_gene: TRBV7-9
j_gene: TRBJ1-2
d_gene: -
abundance: -

CDR3aa: CASSVLPGPSSYNEQFF
CDR3nt: TGCGCCAGCAGCGTTTTACCGGGGCCTAGCTCCTACAATGAGCAGTTCTTC
v_gene: TRBV4-3
j_gene: TRBJ2-1
d_gene: -
abundance: few

CDR3aa: CASSLVQGGPQHF
CDR3nt: TGTGCCAGCAGCTTAGTTCAGGGCGGGCCCCAGCATTTT
v_gene: TRBV7-9
j_gene: TRBJ1-5
d_gene: -
abundance: -

CDR3aa: CASSLGVRGSYEQYF
CDR3nt: TGTGCCAGCAGCTTAGGGGTGAGGGGATCCTACGAGCAGTACTTC
v_gene: TRBV7-6
j_gene: TRBJ2-7
d_gene: -
abundance: -

CDR3aa: CSATTGTSNSYEQYF
CDR3nt: TGCAGTGCTACAACCGGGACTAGCAACTCCTACGAGCAGTACTTC
v_gene: TRBV20-1
j_gene: TRBJ2-7
d_gene: TRBD2
abundance: -

CDR3aa: CASSKGQPTPHYGYTF
CDR3nt: TGTGCCAGCAGCAAAGGACAGCCTACCCCTCACTATGGCTACACCTTC
v_gene: TRBV21-1
j_gene: TRBJ1-2
d_gene: -
abundance: -

CDR3aa: CSASGGLGNTIYF
CDR3nt: TGCAGTGCTAGTGGGGGCCTTGGAAACACCATATATTTT
v_gene: TRBV20-1
j_gene: TRBJ1-3
d_gene: -
abundance: few

CDR3aa: CASSLALAGPTGELFF
CDR3nt: TGCGCCAGCAGCTTGGCGCTAGCGGGACCCACCGGGGAGCTGTTTTTT
v_gene: TRBV5-1
j_gene: TRBJ2-2
d_gene: TRBD2
abundance: few

CDR3aa: CASTLAGAGNNEQFF
CDR3nt: TGTGCCAGCACCCTAGCGGGAGCGGGTAACAATGAGCAGTTCTTC
v_gene: TRBV28
j_gene: TRBJ2-1
d_gene: TRBD2
abundance: -

CDR3aa: CASGPNLLDDTQYF
CDR3nt: TGTGCCAGCGGCCCCAATCTTTTGGATGATACGCAGTATTTT
v_gene: TRBV7-9
j_gene: TRBJ2-3
d_gene: -
abundance: -

CDR3aa: CSGQGNQETQYF
CDR3nt: TGCAGCGGTCAGGGGAACCAAGAGACCCAGTACTTC
v_gene: TRBV29-1
j_gene: TRBJ2-5
d_gene: -
abundance: -

CDR3aa: CASSLSMQGSIDTQYF
CDR3nt: TGTGCCAGCTCGCTCAGCATGCAGGGTAGTATAGATACGCAGTATTTT
v_gene: TRBV18
j_gene: TRBJ2-3
d_gene: -
abundance: few

CDR3aa: CASSLKSTSGGIREETQYF
CDR3nt: TGTGCCAGCAGCTTAAAGTCGACTAGCGGGGGGATCCGGGAGGAGACCCAGTACTTC
v_gene: TRBV7-8
j_gene: TRBJ2-5
d_gene: TRBD2
abundance: -

CDR3aa: CASSNLAEQYF
CDR3nt: TGTGCCAGCAGCAATCTGGCCGAGCAGTACTTC
v_gene: TRBV7-2
j_gene: TRBJ2-7
d_gene: -
abundance: -

CDR3aa: CSARDYQGHMNTEAFF
CDR3nt: TGCAGTGCTAGAGATTATCAGGGGCACATGAACACTGAAGCTTTCTTT
v_gene: TRBV20-1
j_gene: TRBJ1-1
d_gene: -
abundance: -

CDR3aa: CAISERGAGETQYF
CDR3nt: TGTGCCATCAGTGAGCGGGGGGCGGGAGAGACCCAGTACTTC
v_gene: TRBV10-3
j_gene: TRBJ2-5
d_gene: -
abundance: -

CDR3aa: CASSDRLAGEQETQYF
CDR3nt: TGTGCCAGCAGCGATCGACTAGCGGGGGAACAAGAGACCCAGTACTTC
v_gene: TRBV7-2
j_gene: TRBJ2-5
d_gene: TRBD2
abundance: -

CDR3aa: CASSQVLEGEQYF
CDR3nt: TGCGCCAGCAGCCAGGTACTCGAGGGGGAGCAGTACTTC
v_gene: TRBV4-3
j_gene: TRBJ2-5
d_gene: -
abundance: few

CDR3aa: CASSFVEREQETQYF
CDR3nt: TGTGCCAGCAGTTTTGTGGAACGGGAACAAGAGACCCAGTACTTC
v_gene: TRBV12-3/TRBV12-4
j_gene: TRBJ2-5
d_gene: -
abundance: few

CDR3aa: CASSYYVAGALWEQYF
CDR3nt: TGTGCCAGCAGTTATTATGTAGCGGGAGCTCTCTGGGAGCAGTACTTC
v_gene: TRBV27
j_gene: TRBJ2-7
d_gene: TRBD2
abundance: -

CDR3aa: CSAPGEASSYNEQFF
CDR3nt: TGCAGTGCTCCGGGAGAAGCGAGTTCCTACAATGAGCAGTTCTTC
v_gene: TRBV20-1
j_gene: TRBJ2-1
d_gene: -
abundance: few

CDR3aa: CSVIQETQYF
CDR3nt: TGCAGCGTCATACAGGAGACCCAGTACTTC
v_gene: TRBV29-1
j_gene: TRBJ2-5
d_gene: -
abundance: many

CDR3aa: CASSSHRATYNEQFF
CDR3nt: TGTGCCAGCAGTTCCCACAGGGCCACCTACAATGAGCAGTTCTTC
v_gene: TRBV6-5
j_gene: TRBJ2-1
d_gene: -
abundance: -

CDR3aa: CASSDRGLGQPQHF
CDR3nt: TGTGCCAGTAGTGACAGGGGGCTAGGGCAGCCCCAGCATTTT
v_gene: TRBV19
j_gene: TRBJ1-5
d_gene: TRBD1
abundance: few

CDR3aa: CASSDGLGSRETQYF
CDR3nt: TGTGCCAGCAGCGACGGATTAGGGAGCCGAGAGACCCAGTACTTC
v_gene: TRBV7-3
j_gene: TRBJ2-5
d_gene: -
abundance: few